This T cell receptor (beta chain) stems from a study of technical replicates of blood from several donors. Libraries were prepared by immunoSEQ multiplex PCR; TCRdb keeps only in-frame clonotypes and omits some of them. This table has around 76,000 clones, 92% appearing once. CDR3 length: 18 residues. Germline CDR1 reads WSHSY; CDR2 reads SAAADI. Trimming cost V 2 bases and J 0 bases, with 19 bases left between them. The chain uses TRBV10-2 and TRBJ2-5; no reliable D call. This receptor was taken from a human donor in good health. Sequencing was done on a sample of T cells isolated from PBMCs. CDR3 sequence (DNA): TGCGCCAGCAGTGAGATGGGCGTCGACGGTCTGTACCAAGAGACCCAGTACTTC. This translates into CASSEMGVDGLYQETQYF.